This T cell receptor beta chain was identified during a study of blood T cell repertoires in COVID-19. About the study: Sources were T cells, B-cell-depleted T cells, or PBMCs; the material itself was cDNA or gDNA.

Per the authors' pipeline: Reference gene primer amplification yielded estimated nucleated cell counts. Sequenced by immunoSEQ multiplex PCR; TCRdb stores in-frame clones only, minus some. V and J calls and clone size are copied from that table; D and trimming were computed from the DNA. The sample consists of over 100,000 clones, 70% to 85% of them appearing once. Between the trimmed V and J ends, which lost 5 bases and 7 bases, there was a span of 11 bases. In germline, CDR1 is LGHDT, CDR2 YNNKEL (reference sequence). This CDR3 is 12 amino acids long. This receptor was obtained from an elderly woman with active or convalescent COVID-19. Sequenced sample: peripheral blood. The V call is TRBV3-1 (or the pseudogene TRBV3-2), the J call TRBJ1-2; D not resolved. The CDR3 DNA reads TGTGCCAGCAGCGTAAGCGCAGCTGGCTACACCTTC. It codes for CASSVSAAGYTF.